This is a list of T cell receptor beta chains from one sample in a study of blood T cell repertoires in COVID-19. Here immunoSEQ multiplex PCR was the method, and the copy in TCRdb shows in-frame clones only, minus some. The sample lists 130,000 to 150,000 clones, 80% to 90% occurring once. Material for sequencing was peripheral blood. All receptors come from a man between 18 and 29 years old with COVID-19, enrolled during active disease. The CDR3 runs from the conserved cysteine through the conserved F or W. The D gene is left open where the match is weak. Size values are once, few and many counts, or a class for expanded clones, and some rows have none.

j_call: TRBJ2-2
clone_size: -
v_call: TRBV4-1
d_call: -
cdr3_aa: CASSQDRETRTGELFF
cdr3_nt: TGCGCCAGCAGCCAAGATCGGGAGACTAGGACCGGGGAGCTGTTTTTT

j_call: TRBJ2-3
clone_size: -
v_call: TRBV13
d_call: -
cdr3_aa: CASSLRSRRPSSTDTQYF
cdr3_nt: TGTGCCAGCAGCTTAAGGTCACGGAGACCGTCTAGCACAGATACGCAGTATTTT

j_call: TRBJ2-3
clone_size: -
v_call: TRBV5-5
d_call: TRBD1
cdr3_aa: CASSLVTGTDTQYF
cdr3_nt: TGTGCCAGCAGCTTAGTGACAGGGACCGATACGCAGTATTTT

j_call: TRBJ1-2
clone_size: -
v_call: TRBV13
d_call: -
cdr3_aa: CASMEGRSYGYTF
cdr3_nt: TGTGCCAGCATGGAGGGCAGATCCTATGGCTACACCTTC

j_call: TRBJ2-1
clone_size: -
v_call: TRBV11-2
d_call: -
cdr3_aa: CASSPSGTGNEQFF
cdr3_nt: TGTGCCAGCAGCCCGTCTGGGACTGGCAATGAGCAGTTCTTC

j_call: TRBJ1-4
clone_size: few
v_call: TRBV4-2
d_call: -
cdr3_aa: CASSQGGLTNEKLFF
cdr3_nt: TGTGCCAGCAGCCAGGGGGGACTCACTAATGAAAAACTGTTTTTT

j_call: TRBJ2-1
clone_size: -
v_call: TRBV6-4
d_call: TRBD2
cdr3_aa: CASSSGLADYNEQFF
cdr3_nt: TGTGCCAGCAGTTCGGGACTAGCGGATTACAATGAGCAGTTCTTC

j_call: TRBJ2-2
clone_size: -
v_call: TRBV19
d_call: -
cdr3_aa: CASSLMRGDTGELFF
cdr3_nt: TGTGCCAGTAGTCTCATGCGGGGTGACACCGGGGAGCTGTTTTTT

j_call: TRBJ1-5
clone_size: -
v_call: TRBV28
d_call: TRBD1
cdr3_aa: CASNDRADQPQHF
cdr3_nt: TGTGCCAGCAATGACAGGGCTGATCAGCCCCAGCATTTT

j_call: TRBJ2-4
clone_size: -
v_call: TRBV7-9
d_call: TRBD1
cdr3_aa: CASSSILTGGAKNIQYF
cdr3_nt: TGTGCCAGCAGCTCGATTTTAACAGGGGGCGCCAAAAACATTCAGTACTTC

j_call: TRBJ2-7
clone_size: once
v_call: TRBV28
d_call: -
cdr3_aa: CASSLVSTYEQYF
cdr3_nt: TGTGCCAGCAGTTTAGTCAGTACCTACGAGCAGTACTTC

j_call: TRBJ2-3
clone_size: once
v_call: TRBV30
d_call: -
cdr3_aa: CASQGGNTDTQYF
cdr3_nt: TGTGCCTCCCAAGGGGGTAACACAGATACGCAGTATTTT

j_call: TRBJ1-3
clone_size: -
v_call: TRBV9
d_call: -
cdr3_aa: CASSARGGAGNTIYF
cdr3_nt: TGTGCCAGCAGCGCCCGGGGAGGTGCTGGAAACACCATATATTTT

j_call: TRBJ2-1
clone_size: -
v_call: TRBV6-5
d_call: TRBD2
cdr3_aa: CASRLGLAFNNEQFF
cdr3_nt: TGTGCCAGCAGATTGGGACTAGCCTTTAACAATGAGCAGTTCTTC

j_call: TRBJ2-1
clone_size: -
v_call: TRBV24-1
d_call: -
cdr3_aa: CATSDLGYEQFF
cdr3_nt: TGTGCCACCAGTGATCTGGGCTATGAGCAGTTCTTC

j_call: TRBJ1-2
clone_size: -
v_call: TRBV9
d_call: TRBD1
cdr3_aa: CASSHGTGDRGYTF
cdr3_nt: TGTGCCAGCAGCCACGGGACAGGGGATAGGGGCTACACCTTC

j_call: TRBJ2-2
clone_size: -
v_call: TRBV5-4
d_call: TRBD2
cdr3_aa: CASSSLTSGRAPGELFF
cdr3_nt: TGTGCCAGCAGCTCCTTGACTAGCGGGAGGGCCCCCGGGGAGCTGTTTTTT

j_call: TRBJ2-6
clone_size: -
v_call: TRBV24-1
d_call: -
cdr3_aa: CATSDSQGFSGANVLTF
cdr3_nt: TGTGCCACCAGTGACTCACAGGGATTCTCTGGGGCCAACGTCCTGACTTTC

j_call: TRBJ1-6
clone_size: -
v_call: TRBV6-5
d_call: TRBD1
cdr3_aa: CASSYSAAGQHSPLHF
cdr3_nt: TGTGCCAGCAGTTACTCCGCCGCGGGACAGCATTCACCCCTCCACTTT

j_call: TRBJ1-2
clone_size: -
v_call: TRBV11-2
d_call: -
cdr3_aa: CASSLGQGDYGYTF
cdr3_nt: TGTGCCAGCAGCTTAGGGCAGGGCGACTATGGCTACACCTTC

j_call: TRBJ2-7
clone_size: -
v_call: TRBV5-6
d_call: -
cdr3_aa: CASSWSTGSRSEQYF
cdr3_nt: TGTGCCAGCAGCTGGTCCACGGGGTCCCGTAGCGAGCAGTACTTC

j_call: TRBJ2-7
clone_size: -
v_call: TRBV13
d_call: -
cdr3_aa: CASSPSRDNYEQYF
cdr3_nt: TGTGCCAGCAGCCCGTCCCGGGACAACTACGAGCAGTACTTC

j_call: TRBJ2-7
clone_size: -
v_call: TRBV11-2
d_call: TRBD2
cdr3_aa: CASSSLAGVTYEQYF
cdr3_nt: TGTGCCAGCAGCTCTCTAGCGGGAGTAACCTACGAGCAGTACTTC

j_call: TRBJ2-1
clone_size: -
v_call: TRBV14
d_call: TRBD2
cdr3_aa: CASSPWEGSYNEQFF
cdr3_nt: TGTGCCAGCAGCCCTTGGGAGGGTTCCTACAATGAGCAGTTCTTC

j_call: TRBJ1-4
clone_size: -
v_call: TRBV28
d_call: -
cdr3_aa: CASSLQVATNEKLLF
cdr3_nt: TGTGCCAGCAGTTTGCAAGTTGCAACTAATGAAAAACTGCTTTTT

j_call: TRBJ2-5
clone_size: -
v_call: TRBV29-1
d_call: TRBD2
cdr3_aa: CSVGGLAGVGTQYF
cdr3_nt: TGCAGCGTGGGGGGACTAGCGGGAGTCGGGACCCAGTACTTC

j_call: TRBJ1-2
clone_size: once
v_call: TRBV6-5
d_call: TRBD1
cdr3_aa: CASSYSFDRAGGYTF
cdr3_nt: TGTGCCAGCAGTTACTCGTTCGACAGGGCGGGCGGCTACACCTTC

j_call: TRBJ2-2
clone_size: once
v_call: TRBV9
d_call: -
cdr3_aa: CASSPPAGELFF
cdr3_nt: TGTGCCAGCAGTCCCCCGGCCGGGGAGCTGTTTTTT

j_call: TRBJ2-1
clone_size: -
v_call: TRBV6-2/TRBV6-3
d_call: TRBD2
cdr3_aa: CASSYLTSGMYNEQFF
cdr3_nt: TGTGCCAGCAGTTACCTCACTAGCGGGATGTACAATGAGCAGTTCTTC

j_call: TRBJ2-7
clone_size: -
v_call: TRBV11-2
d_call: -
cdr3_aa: CASSPPSSYEQYF
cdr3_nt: TGTGCCAGCAGCCCGCCCAGCTCCTACGAGCAGTACTTC

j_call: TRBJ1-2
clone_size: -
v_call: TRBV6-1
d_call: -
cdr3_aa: CASSEGWTGYTF
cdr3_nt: TGTGCCAGCAGTGAAGGATGGACAGGCTACACCTTC

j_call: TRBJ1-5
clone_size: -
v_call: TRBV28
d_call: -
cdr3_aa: CASSPGRPQHF
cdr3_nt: TGTGCCAGCAGCCCGGGGAGGCCCCAGCATTTT

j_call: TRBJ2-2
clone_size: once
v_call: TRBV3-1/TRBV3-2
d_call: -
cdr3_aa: CASSQDPQGTTGELFF
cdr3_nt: TGTGCCAGCAGCCAAGATCCCCAGGGGACGACCGGGGAGCTGTTTTTT

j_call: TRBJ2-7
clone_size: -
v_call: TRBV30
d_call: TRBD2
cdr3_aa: CAVAPSGRGEQYF
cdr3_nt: TGTGCCGTCGCGCCTAGCGGGAGGGGTGAGCAGTACTTC

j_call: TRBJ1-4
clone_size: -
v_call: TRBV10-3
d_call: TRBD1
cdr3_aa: CAISMTGNEKLFF
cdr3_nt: TGTGCCATCAGTATGACAGGGAATGAAAAACTGTTTTTT

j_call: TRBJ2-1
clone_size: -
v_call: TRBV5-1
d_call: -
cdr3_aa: CASSDYTSYSYNEQFF
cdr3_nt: TGCGCCAGCAGCGACTACACTTCCTACTCCTACAATGAGCAGTTCTTC

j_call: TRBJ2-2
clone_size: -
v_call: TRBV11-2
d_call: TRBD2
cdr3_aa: CASSQLAGANTGELFF
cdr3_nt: TGTGCCAGCAGCCAACTAGCGGGGGCGAACACCGGGGAGCTGTTTTTT

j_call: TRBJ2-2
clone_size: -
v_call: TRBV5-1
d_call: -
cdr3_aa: CASSLESNTGELFF
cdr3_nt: TGCGCCAGCAGCCTCGAGAGTAACACCGGGGAGCTGTTTTTT

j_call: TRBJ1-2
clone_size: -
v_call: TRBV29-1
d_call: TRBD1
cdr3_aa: CSVRQGRGYTF
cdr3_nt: TGCAGCGTCCGACAGGGTCGCGGCTACACCTTC

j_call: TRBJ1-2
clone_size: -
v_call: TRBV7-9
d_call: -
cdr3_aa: CASRFSGDGYTF
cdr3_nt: TGTGCCAGCAGATTTTCGGGGGACGGCTACACCTTC

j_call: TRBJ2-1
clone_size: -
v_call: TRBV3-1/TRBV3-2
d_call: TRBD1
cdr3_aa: CASSQASGQGSGQFF
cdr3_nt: TGTGCCAGCAGCCAGGCCTCGGGACAGGGAAGCGGGCAGTTCTTC

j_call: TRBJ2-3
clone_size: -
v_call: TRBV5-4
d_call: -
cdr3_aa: CASSLGEADTQYF
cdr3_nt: TGTGCCAGCAGCTTAGGGGAGGCCGATACGCAGTATTTT

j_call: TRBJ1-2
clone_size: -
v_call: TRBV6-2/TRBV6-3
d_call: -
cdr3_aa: CASSRSQDFYGYTF
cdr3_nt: TGTGCCAGCAGTAGATCCCAGGATTTTTATGGCTACACCTTC

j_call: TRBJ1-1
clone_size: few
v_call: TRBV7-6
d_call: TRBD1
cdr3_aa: CASSLATGARTEAFF
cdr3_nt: TGTGCCAGCAGCTTAGCGACAGGGGCGCGAACTGAAGCTTTCTTT

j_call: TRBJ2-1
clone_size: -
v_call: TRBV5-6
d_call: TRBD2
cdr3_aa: CASSLGTSGRGLSYNEQFF
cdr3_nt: TGTGCCAGCAGCTTGGGGACTAGCGGGAGGGGACTCTCCTACAATGAGCAGTTCTTC

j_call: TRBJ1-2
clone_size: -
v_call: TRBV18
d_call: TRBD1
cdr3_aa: CASSPLVGQPYGYTF
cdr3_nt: TGTGCCAGCTCACCTTTAGTGGGACAGCCTTATGGCTACACCTTC

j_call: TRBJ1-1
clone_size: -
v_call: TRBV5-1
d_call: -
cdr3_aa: CASSLDKTGTSEAFF
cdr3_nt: TGCGCCAGCAGCTTGGACAAAACAGGGACGAGTGAAGCTTTCTTT

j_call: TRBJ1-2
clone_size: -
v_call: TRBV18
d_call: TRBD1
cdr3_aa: CASSPEGQGATNLYGYTF
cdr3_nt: TGTGCCAGCTCACCAGAGGGACAGGGGGCCACCAATCTCTATGGCTACACCTTC

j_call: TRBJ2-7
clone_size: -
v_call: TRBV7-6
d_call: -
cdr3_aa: CASSSPGGSHEQYF
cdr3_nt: TGTGCCAGCAGCTCCCCCGGAGGGTCCCACGAGCAGTACTTC

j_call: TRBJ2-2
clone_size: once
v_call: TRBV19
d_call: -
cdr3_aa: CASSIPRGAGSNTGELFF
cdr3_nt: TGTGCCAGTAGTATACCCCGGGGGGCAGGGAGCAACACCGGGGAGCTGTTTTTT

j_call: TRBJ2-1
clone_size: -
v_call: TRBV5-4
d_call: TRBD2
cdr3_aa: CASSSAGGPRNEQFF
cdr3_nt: TGTGCCAGCAGCTCAGCGGGAGGGCCACGCAATGAGCAGTTCTTC

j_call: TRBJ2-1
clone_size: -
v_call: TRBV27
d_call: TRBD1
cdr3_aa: CASNPRDRGYNEQFF
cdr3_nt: TGTGCCAGCAACCCCCGGGACAGGGGTTACAATGAGCAGTTCTTC

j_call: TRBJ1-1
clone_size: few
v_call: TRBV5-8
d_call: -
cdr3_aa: CASSLGLMNTEAFF
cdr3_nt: TGTGCCAGCAGCTTGGGACTGATGAACACTGAAGCTTTCTTT